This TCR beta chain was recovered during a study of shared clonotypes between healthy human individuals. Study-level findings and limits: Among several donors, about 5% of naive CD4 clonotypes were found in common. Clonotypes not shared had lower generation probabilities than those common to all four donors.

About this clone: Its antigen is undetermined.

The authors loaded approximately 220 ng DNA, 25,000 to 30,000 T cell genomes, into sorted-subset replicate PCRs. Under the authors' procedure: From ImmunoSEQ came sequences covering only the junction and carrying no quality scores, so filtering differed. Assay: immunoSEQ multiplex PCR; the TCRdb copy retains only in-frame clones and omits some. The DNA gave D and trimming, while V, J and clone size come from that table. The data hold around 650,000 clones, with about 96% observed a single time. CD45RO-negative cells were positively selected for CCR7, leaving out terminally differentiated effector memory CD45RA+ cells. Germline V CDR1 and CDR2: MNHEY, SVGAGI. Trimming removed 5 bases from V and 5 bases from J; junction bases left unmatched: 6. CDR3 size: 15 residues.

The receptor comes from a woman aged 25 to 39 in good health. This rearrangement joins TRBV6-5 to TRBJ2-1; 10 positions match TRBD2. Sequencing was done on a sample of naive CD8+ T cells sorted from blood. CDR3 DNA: TGTGCCAGCAGTCCACTAGCGGGAACTGACAATGAGCAGTTCTTC. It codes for CASSPLAGTDNEQFF.